This T cell receptor beta chain was identified during a study of blood T cell repertoires in COVID-19. Study-level background: Specimens from acute and convalescent COVID-19 originated in the United States, Italy and Spain.

Method: immunoSEQ multiplex PCR; TCRdb's copy keeps in-frame clones and lacks some. The table includes about 89,000 clones, approximately 75% detected once. The sequenced sample consisted of peripheral blood. The clonotype was recovered from a woman over 75 with acute or convalescent COVID-19.

CDR3 coding DNA: TGCGCCAGCTCCGAGAGGTCTGATTCACCCCTCCACTTT. Translated, it gives CASSERSDSPLHF. The chain is built from TRBV5-1 and TRBJ1-6, with D unresolved. This CDR3 has 13 residues. Germline V lookup: CDR1 SGHRS, CDR2 YFSETQ. Trimming left V 7 bases short and J 8 bases short, with 13 bases between.